This T cell receptor (beta chain) was obtained from a study of CD8+CD57+ T cells in acquired aplastic anemia. On the study more broadly: Average DNA yield from sorted CD4+ and CD8+ cells was 3.2 ug.

Study-wide results and limits: The CD8+ Simpson's diversity of patients and controls was not significantly different.

This clonotype was detected only once. Its antigen is still unknown. The template used for profiling TCR beta VDJ and CDR3 was genomic DNA. TCRdb reanalysed the reads using MiXCR and keeps one entry per CDR3 protein. The table shows around 140,000 distinct CDR3 sequences, with around two fifths occurring only once. Germline CDR1 is SQVTM and CDR2 is ANQGSEA. The V segment lost 2 bases and the J segment 5 bases; nucleotides outside the gene matches: 8. The CDR3 covers 14 residues. This sequence joins TRBV29-1 and TRBJ1-1; 7 positions agree with TRBD1. Sequencing was carried out using sorted CD4+, CD8+, or CD8+CD57+ T cells (not recorded which) from PBMCs. The source of this sequence is a human donor in good health, serving as a control. The CDR3 region has the DNA TGCAGCGTTGAATGGAAGGGGGCGAAGACTGAAGCTTTCTTT. The encoded protein is CSVEWKGAKTEAFF. Full variable domain (missing parts from reference TRBV29-1 and TRBJ1-1): SAVISQKPSRDICQRGTSLTIQCQVDSQVTMMFWYRQQPGQSLTLIATANQGSEATYESGFVIDKFPISRPNLTFSTLTVSNMSPEDSSIYLCSVEWKGAKTEAFFGQGTRLTVV.